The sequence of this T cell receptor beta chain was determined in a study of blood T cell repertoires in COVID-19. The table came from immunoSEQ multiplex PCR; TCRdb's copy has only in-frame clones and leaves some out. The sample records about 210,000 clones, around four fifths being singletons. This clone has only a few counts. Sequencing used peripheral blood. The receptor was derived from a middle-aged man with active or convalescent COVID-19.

As DNA, the CDR3 is TGTGCCAGCATTCCCCATGGGCGGGGACGAGCTTTCTTT. Translated: CASIPHGRGRAFF. The chain joins TRBV12-3 or TRBV12-4 to TRBJ1-1; a possible D gene is TRBD1 (5 bases). Trimming left V 7 bases short and J 10 bases short, with 19 bases between. The CDR3 runs 13 residues.